This T cell receptor (beta chain) is from a study of CD8+ T cells in alopecia areata. Overall study: Those patients who were treated received oral tofacitinib, which was given at 5 to 10 mg twice daily for moderate-to-severe alopecia areata. The share of scalp area affected provided the severity score for treated patients. Overall study results and limits: Whether baseline CD8+ expansion is linked to response remains uncertain, given a single nonresponder.

For this clone: Its antigen is as yet unknown. This same CDR3 is encoded by further DNA sequences in the sample.

RNA was extracted and reverse transcribed into cDNA as the sequencing template. TCRdb's table, derived via immunoSEQ multiplex PCR, lists solely in-frame clones and lacks some. Here the sample spans about 160,000 clones, roughly 65% being singletons. Germline loops: CDR1 SGHRS, CDR2 YFSETQ. Trimming shortened V by 4 bases and J by 2 bases, and 6 bases separated the two germline ends. This CDR3 contains 12 residues. Specified treatment: oral pan-JAK inhibitor, 5-10 mg twice daily. The sequencing here drew on CD4+ T cells sorted from blood, taken at week 4, from a patient treated with tofacitinib. The clonotype comes from a human donor with alopecia areata. This chain uses TRBV5-1 with TRBJ2-5; D call uncertain. CDR3 protein: CASSPSQETQYF. The CDR3 region has the DNA TGCGCCAGCAGCCCCTCACAAGAGACCCAGTACTTC.